Each of the 31 T cell receptor beta chains below was sequenced from the same sample in a study of response to subunit inactivated influenza vaccine (dated 2018 in TCRdb). Libraries were built with RT-PCR. TCRdb lists the instrument as Illumina HiSeq 2500. TCRdb trimmed the raw reads at Q25, called clones with MiXCR and kept productive beta chains. Identical CDR3 proteins give one entry, which carries the most common genes and DNA. The sample includes approximately 480,000 distinct CDR3 sequences, with 11% observed a single time. Roughly 12% of the sample is taken by the ten largest. The time point label on this specimen signifies: 45 days after influenza vaccine administration. The sequenced sample was PBMCs from blood, obtained 45 days after vaccination. Receptors originate from a man aged 50 to 59 who received an inactivated influenza vaccine. Donor details come from another sample of the same person, matched by shared clones.

This clonotype was observed at least ten times. The V gene is TRBV12-3 or TRBV12-4, the J gene TRBJ1-6; TRBD1 might be the D (5 bases). V lost 5 bases and J 5 bases, leaving 13 bases between the germline ends. This CDR3 contains 15 residues. CDR3 bases: TGTGCCAGCAGTAAGGACGGACAAAATAATTCACCCCTCCACTTT. Its translation is CASSKDGQNNSPLHF.

This clonotype was found many times. The rearrangement uses TRBV5-1 and TRBJ1-1; the D gene is possibly TRBD1 (5 bases). Germline CDR1 reads SGHRS; CDR2 reads YFSETQ. The V end was cut by 4 bases, the J end by 6 bases, with 13 bases between. This CDR3 region has 13 residues. The CDR3 DNA reads as TGCGCCAGCAGCGCCGTCACAGGAGCTGAAGCTTTCTTT. Amino acid sequence: CASSAVTGAEAFF.

This sequence joins TRBV15 and TRBJ2-7, with TRBD1 matching 7 bases. Trimming cost V 2 bases and J 3 bases; bases outside gene matches: 10. CDR1 and CDR2 (germline): LNHNV, YYDKDF (reference sequence). This CDR3 region has 16 residues. CDR3 in DNA: TGTGCCACCAGCAGACAAGGGGGCGAGTTCAGCTACGAGCAGTACTTC. Its protein product is CATSRQGGEFSYEQYF.

This clonotype was seen a handful of times. The rearrangement joins TRBV15 to TRBJ2-5; D unresolved. Trimming took 7 bases from V and 5 from J, leaving 17 bases between them. Germline CDR1 is LNHNV and CDR2 is YYDKDF (reference sequence). CDR3 length equals 14 residues. CDR3 sequence: CATTRTLTGETQYF. The CDR3 nucleotides read TGTGCCACCACCCGGACCCTCACTGGCGAGACCCAGTACTTC.

In this sample, this clonotype turned up a few times. The CDR3 sequence is CSARDEPRQPQHF. Here the CDR3 DNA reads TGCAGTGCTAGAGATGAACCACGGCAGCCCCAGCATTTT. The rearrangement joins TRBV20-1 to TRBJ1-5; D is unclear. Trimming cost V 0 bases and J 7 bases, with 10 bases left between them. Germline loops: CDR1 DFQATT, CDR2 SNEGSKA (reference sequence). The CDR3 has 13 amino acids.

This clonotype turned up a few times. V and J are TRBV7-2 and TRBJ2-7; D unclear. This CDR3 is built from 13 residues. Per germline, CDR1 SGHTA and CDR2 FQGNSA. V dropped 1 base and J dropped 6 bases, with 10 bases sitting between them. The CDR3 DNA sequence: TGTGCCAGCAGCTTAGGGGTTGTTAGCGAGCAGTACTTC. Protein: CASSLGVVSEQYF.

This clonotype was seen a few times. The rearrangement joins TRBV5-1 to TRBJ2-1, with 11 bases fitting TRBD2. This CDR3 spans 17 amino acids. V trimming: 0 bases; J trimming: 6 bases; junction bases outside the gene matches: 8. Germline lookup yields CDR1 SGHRS and CDR2 YFSETQ. CDR3 nucleotide sequence: TGCGCCAGCAGCTTGGACGGGGTACTAGCGGGAGTCAATGAGCAGTTCTTC. Residues: CASSLDGVLAGVNEQFF.

This clonotype occurred a few times. The chain is built from TRBV29-1 and TRBJ1-2, with D perhaps TRBD1 (5 bases). V lost 1 base and J 2 bases, leaving 8 bases between the germline ends. The CDR3 loop spans 13 amino acids. Germline V gives CDR1 SQVTM, CDR2 ANQGSEA. CDR3 sequence: CSVEGGANYGYTF. DNA for the CDR3: TGCAGCGTTGAAGGAGGGGCCAACTATGGCTACACCTTC.

This clonotype was picked up a small number of times. The chain joins TRBV4-2 to TRBJ2-2; D remains ambiguous. CDR1 and CDR2 (germline): LGHNA, YNFKEQ. Trimming took off 2 bases at V and 5 bases at J, with 12 bases between the two ends. The CDR3 contains 15 residues. CDR3 in amino acids: CASSQPFWGTGELFF. CDR3 in DNA: TGTGCCAGCAGCCAACCTTTTTGGGGAACCGGGGAGCTGTTTTTT.

This clonotype has a count of ten or more. The chain recombines TRBV5-1 with TRBJ2-1, with TRBD1 matching 7 bases. CDR1 and CDR2 (germline): SGHRS, YFSETQ. The CDR3 totals 14 residues. The V segment lost 5 bases and the J segment 5 bases; nucleotides outside the gene matches: 7. The CDR3 nucleotides are TGCGCCAGCAGTTCGGGACAGATCGACAATGAGCAGTTCTTC. Encoded protein: CASSSGQIDNEQFF.

This clonotype has more than one count but fewer than ten. The chain recombines TRBV9 with TRBJ2-1; possibly TRBD1 for D (6 bases). The CDR3 is 15 amino acids. CDR1 SGDLS and CDR2 YYNGEE come from the germline V gene. Trimming took 0 bases from V and 2 from J, leaving 9 bases between them. CDR3 nucleotides: TGTGCCAGCAGCGTAGAGGGGACAACCTACAATGAGCAGTTCTTC. Translated, it gives CASSVEGTTYNEQFF.

This clonotype was observed a handful of times. The chain has TRBV20-1 and TRBJ1-5; D is possibly TRBD1 (6 bases). Germline CDR1 DFQATT, CDR2 SNEGSKA (reference sequence). The V end was cut by 6 bases, the J end by 5 bases, with 14 bases between. The CDR3 runs 13 residues. The CDR3 DNA reads as TGCAGTGCAATACAGGGAGGCGATCAGCCCCAGCATTTT. It yields the protein CSAIQGGDQPQHF.

The chain employs TRBV10-3 and TRBJ2-2; no firm D call. The CDR3 loop spans 15 amino acids. Germline V gene data show CDR1 as ENHRY and CDR2 as SYGVKD. Trimming cost V 8 bases and J 0 bases, with 13 bases left between them. CDR3 residues: CAIRDPFANTGELFF. DNA for the CDR3: TGTGCCATCCGCGACCCGTTCGCGAACACCGGGGAGCTGTTTTTT.

This clonotype was counted only a few times. The V and J genes are TRBV7-2 and TRBJ2-3; D not resolved. Germline CDR1 and CDR2: SGHTA and FQGNSA. There are 14 residues in the CDR3. V lost 7 bases and J 6 bases, leaving 17 bases between the germline ends. The CDR3 DNA sequence: TGTGCCAGCAACCTCGGATTTGTATGGGATACGCAGTATTTT. Encoded protein: CASNLGFVWDTQYF.

Many counts were recorded for this clonotype. The chain recombines TRBV29-1 with TRBJ2-1; 7 nucleotides match TRBD2. J gave up 7 bases and V 4 bases, and 10 bases lay outside the gene matches. Germline CDR1 reads SQVTM; CDR2 reads ANQGSEA. The CDR3 loop spans 14 amino acids. CDR3 residues: CSVGPSGRYNEQFF. The DNA of the CDR3 is TGCAGCGTTGGCCCTAGCGGCCGTTATAATGAGCAGTTCTTC.

This clonotype was recorded many times. The chain employs TRBV12-3 or TRBV12-4 and TRBJ2-3; D possibly matches TRBD1 or TRBD2 (5 bases each). The CDR3 totals 15 residues. The ends were cut back, 6 bases at V and 2 bases at J, with 15 bases in the middle. CDR3 sequence (DNA): TGTGCCAGCAGCCTAACCGGGACCGTCACAGATACGCAGTATTTT. It yields the protein CASSLTGTVTDTQYF.

This chain connects TRBV24-1 to TRBJ2-2; no reliable D call. This CDR3 has 17 amino acids. V gave up 4 bases and J gave up 4 bases, with 18 bases separating them. CDR1 KGHDR and CDR2 SFDVKD come from the germline V gene. The CDR3 reads CATSDPPGGKGTGELFF. In nucleotides, the CDR3 is TGTGCCACCAGTGACCCACCCGGCGGAAAGGGCACCGGGGAGCTGTTTTTT.

The chain combines TRBV20-1 with TRBJ2-4; no definite D call. Germline V gives CDR1 DFQATT, CDR2 SNEGSKA (reference sequence). V lost 6 bases to trimming and J lost 7 bases, with 13 bases between them. The CDR3 length is 12 residues. CDR3 sequence reads: CSALGFGNIQYF. The CDR3, as DNA: TGCAGTGCCCTAGGGTTTGGCAACATTCAGTACTTC.

This clonotype was seen ten or more times. The chain employs TRBV7-2 and TRBJ1-4; D is unclear. Germline-derived CDR1 and CDR2 are SGHTA and FQGNSA. The CDR3 has 12 residues. Trimming left V 1 base short and J 10 bases short, with 7 bases between. The CDR3 is CASSLEVGKLFF. In DNA form, the CDR3 reads TGTGCCAGCAGCTTAGAGGTGGGAAAACTGTTTTTT.

This clonotype was observed a few times. V and J are TRBV7-9 and TRBJ2-2, with D perhaps matching TRBD2 (6 bases). The CDR3 contains 15 residues. Germline V CDR1 and CDR2: SEHNR, FQNEAQ (reference sequence). The V end was cut by 0 bases, the J end by 5 bases, with 10 bases between. CDR3 DNA sequence: TGTGCCAGCAGCTTAGCTACGGGGGAGACCGGGGAGCTGTTTTTT. Its translation: CASSLATGETGELFF.

V is TRBV7-6 and J is TRBJ1-1; D is undetermined. Germline CDR1 SGHVS, CDR2 FNYEAQ. The CDR3 runs to 14 residues. V was shortened by 2 bases and J by 2 bases, with 9 bases between the two germline ends. For the CDR3, the DNA is TGTGCCAGCAGCTTAAAGGGAGGCAACACTGAAGCTTTCTTT. This codes for CASSLKGGNTEAFF.

This clonotype was counted only a few times. The J gene is TRBJ2-7, the V gene TRBV6-1, with D maybe TRBD1 (7 bases). CDR1 MNHNS and CDR2 SASEGT come from the germline V gene. V gave up 7 bases and J gave up 4 bases, with 14 bases separating them. The CDR3 contains 13 residues. The CDR3 sequence: CASNRQGGYEQYF. DNA of the CDR3: TGTGCCAGCAATCGACAGGGAGGTTACGAGCAGTACTTC.

This clonotype was observed at least ten times. J is TRBJ2-7 and V is TRBV7-2; D is uncertain. This CDR3 is 14 amino acids long. The V end was cut by 4 bases, the J end by 3 bases, with 13 bases between. Looked up from germline, CDR1 is SGHTA and CDR2 is FQGNSA. The CDR3 DNA sequence: TGTGCCAGCAGCTCCCAACAGATTAGCTACGAGCAGTACTTC. It specifies CASSSQQISYEQYF.

The rearrangement uses TRBV12-3 or TRBV12-4 and TRBJ2-5, with 10 bases lining up with TRBD2. The CDR3 has 15 residues. V dropped 5 bases and J dropped 5; count of bases not matched to a gene: 8. The DNA for the CDR3 is TGTGCCAGCAGTCTAAGACTAGCGGGCGGGGAGACCCAGTACTTC. Its translation is CASSLRLAGGETQYF.

This clonotype was counted at least ten times. The J gene is TRBJ1-6, the V gene TRBV7-8; TRBD1 matches at 7 bases. Trimming at V came to 5 bases and at J to 7 bases, leaving 8 bases not matched to a gene. This CDR3 is 15 amino acids long. Looked up from germline, CDR1 is SGHVS and CDR2 is FQNEAQ. CDR3 sequence (DNA): TGTGCCAGCAGCCCCAGGGGGTCTTCAAATTCACCCCTCCACTTT. Translating gives CASSPRGSSNSPLHF.

The chain links TRBV27 to TRBJ1-1; D might be TRBD1 (6 bases). Trimming shortened V by 5 bases and J by 5 bases, and 9 bases separated the two germline ends. Per germline, CDR1 MNHEY and CDR2 SMNVEV (reference sequence). The CDR3 runs to 12 residues. CDR3 DNA sequence: TGTGCCAGCAGTACCACAGGGACTGAAGCTTTCTTT. It translates to CASSTTGTEAFF.

This clonotype occurred a few times. This sequence joins TRBV3-1 and TRBJ2-3; no clear D. The CDR3 runs 15 residues. CDR1 and CDR2 (germline): LGHDT, YNNKEL (reference sequence). With 0 bases removed from V and 6 bases from J, the gap between germline ends came to 13 bases. CDR3: CASSQDVRDFDTQYF. Here the CDR3 DNA reads TGTGCCAGCAGCCAAGATGTTCGTGACTTCGATACGCAGTATTTT.

The rearrangement uses TRBV24-1 and TRBJ2-2, with a possible D match to TRBD2 (6 bases). Germline CDR1 is KGHDR and CDR2 is SFDVKD. The length of the CDR3 is 13 residues. The V and J ends lost 5 bases and 6 bases respectively, with 9 bases between them. This chain's CDR3 is CATSARGSGELFF. The CDR3 coding sequence is TGTGCCACCAGTGCCCGGGGGTCCGGGGAGCTGTTTTTT.

This clonotype was seen once. The chain recombines TRBV5-1 with TRBJ2-7; 7 positions match TRBD2. Germline-derived CDR1 and CDR2 are SGHRS and YFSETQ. Losses at the gene ends were 0 bases for V and 10 bases for J; bases not matched to a gene: 7. CDR3 length: 13 residues. The CDR3 spells CASSLVERGPQYF. The CDR3 DNA follows: TGCGCCAGCAGCTTGGTAGAGCGGGGCCCCCAGTACTTC.

The rearrangement links TRBV28 to TRBJ2-7, with 10 bases aligning to TRBD1. Unmatched junction bases numbered 8, after V lost 5 bases and J lost 4 bases. This CDR3 comprises 15 residues. Germline V gene sequence: CDR1 MDHEN, CDR2 SYDVKM. The CDR3 sequence is CASSTPGQGKYEQYF. The DNA for the CDR3 is TGTGCCAGCAGTACGCCGGGACAGGGGAAATACGAGCAGTACTTC.

The sample holds many counts of this clonotype. The chain couples TRBV28 to TRBJ2-1; 8 bases map to TRBD1. The CDR3 length is 12 residues. The J segment lost 7 bases and the V segment lost 7 bases, leaving 3 bases of the junction unmatched. The germline gives CDR1 MDHEN, CDR2 SYDVKM. CDR3 residues: CASMTGENEQFF. CDR3 DNA: TGTGCCAGCATGACAGGGGAAAATGAGCAGTTCTTC.